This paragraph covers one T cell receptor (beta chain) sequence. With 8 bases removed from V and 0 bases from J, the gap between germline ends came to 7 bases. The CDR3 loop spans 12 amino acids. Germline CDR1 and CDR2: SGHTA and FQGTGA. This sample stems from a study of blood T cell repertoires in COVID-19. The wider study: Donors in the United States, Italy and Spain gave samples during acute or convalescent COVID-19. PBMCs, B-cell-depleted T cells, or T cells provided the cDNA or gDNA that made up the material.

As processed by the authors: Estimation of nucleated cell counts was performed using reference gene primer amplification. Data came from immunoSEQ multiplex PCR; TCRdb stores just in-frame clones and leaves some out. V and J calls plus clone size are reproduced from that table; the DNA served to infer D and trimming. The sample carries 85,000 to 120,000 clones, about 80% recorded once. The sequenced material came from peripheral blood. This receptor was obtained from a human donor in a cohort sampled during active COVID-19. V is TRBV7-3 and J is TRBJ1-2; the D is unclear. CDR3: CASGEANYGYTF. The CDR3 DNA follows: TGTGCCAGCGGTGAGGCTAACTATGGCTACACCTTC.